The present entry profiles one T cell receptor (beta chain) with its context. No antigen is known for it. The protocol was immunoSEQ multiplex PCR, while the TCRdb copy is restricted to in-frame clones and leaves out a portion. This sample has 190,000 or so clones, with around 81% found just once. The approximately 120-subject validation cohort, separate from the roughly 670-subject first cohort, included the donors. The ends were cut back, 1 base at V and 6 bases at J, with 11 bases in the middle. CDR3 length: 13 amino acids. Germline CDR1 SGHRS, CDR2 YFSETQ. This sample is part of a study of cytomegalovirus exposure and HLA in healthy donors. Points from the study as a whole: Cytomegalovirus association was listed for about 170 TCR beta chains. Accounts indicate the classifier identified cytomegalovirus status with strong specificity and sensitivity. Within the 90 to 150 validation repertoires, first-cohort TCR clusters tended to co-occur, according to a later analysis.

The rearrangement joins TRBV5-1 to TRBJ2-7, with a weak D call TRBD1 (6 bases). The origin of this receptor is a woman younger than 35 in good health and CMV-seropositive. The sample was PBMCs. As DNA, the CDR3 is TGCGCCAGCAGCTTGACAGGGCTTGGCGAGCAGTACTTC. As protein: CASSLTGLGEQYF.